This TCR beta chain was captured in a study of blood T cell repertoires in COVID-19. Study as a whole: Samples of COVID-19 (acute and convalescent) were obtained from the United States, Italy and Spain. Sources were T cells, B-cell-depleted T cells, or PBMCs; the material itself was cDNA or gDNA.

Method: immunoSEQ multiplex PCR; TCRdb's copy keeps in-frame clones and lacks some. The data show roughly 430,000 clones, around 90% seen once. V was clipped by 3 bases and J by 0 bases; unmatched bases: 3. Per the germline V gene, CDR1 is KGHSH and CDR2 is LQKENI. This CDR3 is built from 15 residues. Recruits, aged about 18 to 100 years, lived in under 25 US areas. Participant-given clinical history determined each cohort assignment. The clonotype comes from a woman in her forties with acute COVID-19. Sequencing input: PBMCs or T cells enriched from blood (not recorded which). The J gene is TRBJ2-7, the V gene TRBV18, with 9 bases fitting TRBD2. The CDR3 region is CASSPLSGGSYEQYF. The CDR3 nucleotides read TGTGCCAGCTCACCCCTTAGCGGGGGCTCCTACGAGCAGTACTTC. Based on the CDR3 plus reference TRBV18 and TRBJ2-7, the full variable domain is NAGVMQNPRHLVRRRGQEARLRCSPMKGHSHVYWYRQLPEEGLKFMVYLQKENIIDESGMPKERFSAEFPKEGPSILRIQQVVRGDSAAYFCASSPLSGGSYEQYFGPGTRLTVT.